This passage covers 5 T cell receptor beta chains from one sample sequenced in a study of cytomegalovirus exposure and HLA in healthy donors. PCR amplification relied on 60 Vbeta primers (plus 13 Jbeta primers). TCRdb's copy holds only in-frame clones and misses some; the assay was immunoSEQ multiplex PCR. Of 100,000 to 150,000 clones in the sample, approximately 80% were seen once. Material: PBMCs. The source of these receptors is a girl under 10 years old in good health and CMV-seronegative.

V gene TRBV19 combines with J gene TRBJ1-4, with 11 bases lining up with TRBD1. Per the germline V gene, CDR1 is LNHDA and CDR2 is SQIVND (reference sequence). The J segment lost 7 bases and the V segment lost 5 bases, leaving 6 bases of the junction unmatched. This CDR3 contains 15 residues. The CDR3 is CASSARTGGGEKLFF. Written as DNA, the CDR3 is TGTGCCAGTAGTGCCCGGACAGGGGGCGGTGAAAAACTGTTTTTT.

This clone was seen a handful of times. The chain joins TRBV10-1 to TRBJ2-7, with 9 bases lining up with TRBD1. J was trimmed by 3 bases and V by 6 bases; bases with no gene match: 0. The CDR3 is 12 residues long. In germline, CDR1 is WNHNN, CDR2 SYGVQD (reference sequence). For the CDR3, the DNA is TGCGCCAGCAGGGGACAGGGCTACGAGCAGTACTTC. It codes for CASRGQGYEQYF.

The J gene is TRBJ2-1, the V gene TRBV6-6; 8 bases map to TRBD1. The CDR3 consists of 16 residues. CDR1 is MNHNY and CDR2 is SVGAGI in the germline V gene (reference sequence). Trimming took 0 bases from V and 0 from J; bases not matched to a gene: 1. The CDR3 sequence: CASSYSTGDSYNEQFF. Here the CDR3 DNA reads TGTGCCAGCAGTTACTCGACAGGGGACTCCTACAATGAGCAGTTCTTC.

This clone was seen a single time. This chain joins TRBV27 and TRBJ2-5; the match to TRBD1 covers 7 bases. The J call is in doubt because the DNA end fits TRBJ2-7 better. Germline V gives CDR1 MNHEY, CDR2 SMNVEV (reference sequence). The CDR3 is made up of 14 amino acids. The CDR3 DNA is TGTGCCAGCAGTTTCTGGGGACAGAGCTACGAGCAGTACTTC. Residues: CASSFWGQSYEQYF.

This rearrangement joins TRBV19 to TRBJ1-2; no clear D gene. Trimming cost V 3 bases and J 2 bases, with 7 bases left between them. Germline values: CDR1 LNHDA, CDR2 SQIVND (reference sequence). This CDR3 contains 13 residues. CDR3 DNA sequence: TGTGCCAGTAGTATTGGACTCAACTATGGCTACACCTTC. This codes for CASSIGLNYGYTF.